This T cell receptor beta chain was retrieved from a study of blood T cell repertoires in COVID-19. The CDR3 is 16 residues long. Between the trimmed V and J ends, which lost 2 bases and 3 bases, there was a span of 14 bases. CDR1 is LGHDT and CDR2 is YNNKEL in the germline V gene (reference sequence). Repertoires were generated with immunoSEQ multiplex PCR, while TCRdb's copy carries only in-frame clones and drops some. The table records approximately 300,000 clones, 70% to 90% of them present only once. The sequencing sample was made of PBMCs or T cells enriched from blood (not recorded which). The clonotype originates from a woman aged 25-40 years who had recovered from COVID-19. The genes are TRBV3-1 (or the pseudogene TRBV3-2) and TRBJ1-3, with a weak D call TRBD1 (5 bases). The CDR3 DNA reads as TGTGCCAGCAGCCAAAGAAGGGGCTGGCTTGGAAACACCATATATTTT. It specifies CASSQRRGWLGNTIYF.